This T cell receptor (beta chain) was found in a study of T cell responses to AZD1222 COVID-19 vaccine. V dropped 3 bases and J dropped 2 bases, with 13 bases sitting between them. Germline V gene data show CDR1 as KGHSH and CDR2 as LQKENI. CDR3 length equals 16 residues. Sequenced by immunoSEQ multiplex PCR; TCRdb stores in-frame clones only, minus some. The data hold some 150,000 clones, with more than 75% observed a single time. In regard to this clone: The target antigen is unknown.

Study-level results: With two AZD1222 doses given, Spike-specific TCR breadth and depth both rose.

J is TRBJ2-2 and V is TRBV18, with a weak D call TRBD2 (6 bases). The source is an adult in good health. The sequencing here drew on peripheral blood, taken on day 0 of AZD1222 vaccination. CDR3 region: CASSPSGTLNTGELFF. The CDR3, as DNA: TGTGCCAGCTCACCGTCGGGGACTCTTAACACCGGGGAGCTGTTTTTT.